This T cell receptor (beta chain) was identified in a study of shared clonotypes between healthy human individuals. General study results and limits: Generation of non-shared clonotypes was less probable than generation of clonotypes shared by all four donors. Specimens sampled were limited to blood, with tissue repertoires likely differing.

Worth noting for this clone: Its target is unknown.

Partitioning of CD4+ cells yielded a CD45RA+ naive subset and a CD45RA-negative memory subset. Only in-frame clones appear in the TCRdb table, and some are missing; sequencing was by immunoSEQ multiplex PCR. This sample has over a million clones; under 80% occur once, and the top ten carry 1.2% to 1.5%. The V segment lost 5 bases and the J segment 2 bases; nucleotides outside the gene matches: 11. The germline V gene encodes CDR1 SGHNT and CDR2 YENEEA. The CDR3 is 17 amino acids. The rearrangement joins TRBV11-3 to TRBJ2-3; 9 bases agree with TRBD2. The receptor comes from a man aged 18-30 years in good health. The sample taken for sequencing was memory CD4+ T cells sorted from blood. Stated subset: CD45RA-negative fraction. The CDR3 DNA sequence: TGTGCCAGCAGCCCGGGTGTCTTAGCGGGGGTCACAGATACGCAGTATTTT. Translated: CASSPGVLAGVTDTQYF. Full variable domain (missing parts from reference TRBV11-3 and TRBJ2-3): EAGVVQSPRYKIIEKKQPVAFWCNPISGHNTLYWYLQNLGQGPELLIRYENEEAVDDSQLPKDRFSAERLKGVDSTLKIQPAELGDSAVYLCASSPGVLAGVTDTQYFGPGTRLTVL.